This T cell receptor (beta chain) derives from a study of blood T cell repertoires in COVID-19. Study details: Samples of COVID-19 (acute and convalescent) were obtained from the United States, Italy and Spain. PBMCs, B-cell-depleted T cells, or T cells were the source of the cDNA or gDNA that made up the material.

In the original processing: It was from reference gene primer amplification that nucleated cell counts were estimated. Only in-frame clones appear in the TCRdb table, and some are missing; sequencing was by immunoSEQ multiplex PCR. The V and J calls and the clone size are those of that table, but D and trimming were determined from the DNA. The top ten hold 1.5% to 2.5% of the sample, which has tens of thousands of clones, roughly 90% seen once. After removal of 11 bases from V and 0 bases from J, the junction contained 4 bases not matched to a gene. CDR3 length: 13 residues. Germline lookup yields CDR1 KGHDR and CDR2 SFDVKD.

The J gene is TRBJ2-3, the V gene TRBV24-1, with 7 bases identical to TRBD2. Sequencing was done on a sample of peripheral blood. The source of this sequence is a man aged 50-59 years with active or convalescent COVID-19. CDR3 bases: TGTGCCATCGGACTAGGAAGCACAGATACGCAGTATTTT. This gives the protein CAIGLGSTDTQYF.